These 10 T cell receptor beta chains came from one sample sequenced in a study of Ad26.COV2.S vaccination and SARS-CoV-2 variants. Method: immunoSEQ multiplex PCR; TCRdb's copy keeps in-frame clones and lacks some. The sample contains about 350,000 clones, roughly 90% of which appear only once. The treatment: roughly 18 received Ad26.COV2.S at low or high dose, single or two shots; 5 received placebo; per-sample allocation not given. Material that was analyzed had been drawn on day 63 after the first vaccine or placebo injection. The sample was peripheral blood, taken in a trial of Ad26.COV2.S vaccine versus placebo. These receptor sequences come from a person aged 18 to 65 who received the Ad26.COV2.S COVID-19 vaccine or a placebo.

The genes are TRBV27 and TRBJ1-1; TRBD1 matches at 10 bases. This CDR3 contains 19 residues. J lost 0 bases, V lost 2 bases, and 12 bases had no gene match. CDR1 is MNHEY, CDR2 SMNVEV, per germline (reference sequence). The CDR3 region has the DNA TGTGCCAGCAGTTTAGCCCCCGGGACAGGGGAGGGAATGAACACTGAAGCTTTCTTT. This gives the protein CASSLAPGTGEGMNTEAFF.

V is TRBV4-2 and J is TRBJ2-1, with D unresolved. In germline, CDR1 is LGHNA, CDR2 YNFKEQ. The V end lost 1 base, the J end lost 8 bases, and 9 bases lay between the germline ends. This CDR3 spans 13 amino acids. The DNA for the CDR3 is TGTGCCAGCAGCCAAGGCAGGAGTTATGAGCAGTTCTTC. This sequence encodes CASSQGRSYEQFF.

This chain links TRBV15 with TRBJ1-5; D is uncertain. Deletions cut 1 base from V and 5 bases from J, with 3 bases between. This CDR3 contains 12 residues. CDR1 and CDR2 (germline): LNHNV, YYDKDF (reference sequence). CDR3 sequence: CATSRGDQPQHF. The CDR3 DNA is TGTGCCACCAGCAGAGGTGATCAGCCCCAGCATTTT.

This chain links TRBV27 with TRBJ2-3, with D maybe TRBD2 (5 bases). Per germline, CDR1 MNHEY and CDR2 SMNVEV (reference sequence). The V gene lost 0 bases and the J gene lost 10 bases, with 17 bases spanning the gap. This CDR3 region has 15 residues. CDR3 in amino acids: CASSLSWEHPAPQYF. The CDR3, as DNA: TGTGCCAGCAGTTTATCGTGGGAGCACCCCGCTCCGCAGTATTTT.

CDR3 DNA sequence: TGTGCCAGCTCACCAATGCTGGCAGGGGGACAGAAAAAACTGTTTTTT. This encodes CASSPMLAGGQKKLFF. The J gene is TRBJ1-4, the V gene TRBV18; 7 bases map to TRBD1. From germline, CDR1 is KGHSH and CDR2 LQKENI. The CDR3 spans 16 residues. V shed 2 bases and J 9 bases; nucleotides not matched to a gene: 12.

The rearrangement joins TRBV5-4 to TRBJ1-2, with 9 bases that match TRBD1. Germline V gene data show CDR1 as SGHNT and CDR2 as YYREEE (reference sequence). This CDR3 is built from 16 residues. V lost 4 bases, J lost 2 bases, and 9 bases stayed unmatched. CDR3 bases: TGTGCCAGCAGCCCAGGACAGGGGATGAGGAACTATGGCTACACCTTC. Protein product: CASSPGQGMRNYGYTF.

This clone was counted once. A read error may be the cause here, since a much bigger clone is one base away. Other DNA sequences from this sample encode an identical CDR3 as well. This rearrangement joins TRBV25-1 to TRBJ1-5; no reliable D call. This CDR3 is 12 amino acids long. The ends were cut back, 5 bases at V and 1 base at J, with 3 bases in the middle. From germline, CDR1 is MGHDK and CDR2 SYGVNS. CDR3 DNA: TGTGCCAGCAGTTACAGCAATCAGCCCCAGCATTTT. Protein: CASSYSNQPQHF.

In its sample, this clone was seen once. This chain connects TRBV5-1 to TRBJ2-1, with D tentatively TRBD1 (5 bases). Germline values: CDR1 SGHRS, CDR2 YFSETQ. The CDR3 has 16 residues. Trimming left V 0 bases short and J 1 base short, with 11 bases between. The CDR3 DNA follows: TGCGCCAGCAGCTTGGGAGCAGGGAAGTCCTACAATGAGCAGTTCTTC. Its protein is CASSLGAGKSYNEQFF.

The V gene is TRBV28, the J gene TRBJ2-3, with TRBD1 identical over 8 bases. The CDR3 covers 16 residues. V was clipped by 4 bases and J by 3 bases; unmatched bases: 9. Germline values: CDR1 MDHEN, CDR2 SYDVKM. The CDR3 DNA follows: TGTGCCAGCAGTTCGCGTCAGGGGGCGCGGACAGATACGCAGTATTTT. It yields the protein CASSSRQGARTDTQYF.

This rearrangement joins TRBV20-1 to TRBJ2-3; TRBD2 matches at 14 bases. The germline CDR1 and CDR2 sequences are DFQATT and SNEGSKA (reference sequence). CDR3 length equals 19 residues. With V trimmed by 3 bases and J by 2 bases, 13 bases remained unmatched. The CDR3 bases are TGCAGTGCTAGTTCAATTCCGGGACTAGCGGGGGAGAACACAGATACGCAGTATTTT. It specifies CSASSIPGLAGENTDTQYF.